The 28 T cell receptor beta chains in this list originate from one sample, sequenced in a study of blood T cell repertoires in COVID-19. Libraries were prepared by immunoSEQ multiplex PCR; TCRdb keeps only in-frame clonotypes and omits some of them. In the table there are about 89,000 clones, approximately 80% of which are singletons. The sample comprised peripheral blood. The source is a man in his 70s with acute or convalescent COVID-19.

The chain carries TRBV5-1 and TRBJ1-6; D remains ambiguous. V was clipped by 0 bases and J by 9 bases, with 16 bases between them. The CDR3 contains 16 residues. CDR1 SGHRS and CDR2 YFSETQ come from the germline V gene. CDR3 sequence: CASSLGSGEFSSPLHF. DNA of the CDR3: TGCGCCAGCAGCTTGGGGAGTGGAGAGTTTAGTTCACCCCTCCACTTT.

The chain recombines TRBV9 with TRBJ2-7; 9 nucleotides align to TRBD1. Trimming cost V 4 bases and J 3 bases; bases outside gene matches: 8. The CDR3 contains 15 residues. The germline gives CDR1 SGDLS, CDR2 YYNGEE. CDR3 bases: TGTGCCAGCAGCACCTGGGGACAGGGTCGCTACGAGCAGTACTTC. Encoded protein: CASSTWGQGRYEQYF.

This chain joins TRBV6-5 and TRBJ1-5; D gene uncertain. CDR3 length: 14 amino acids. CDR1 and CDR2 from the germline V gene are MNHEY and SVGAGI. V was pared by 11 bases and J by 0 bases, with 14 bases between. CDR3: CAARPRNSNQPQHF. The DNA of the CDR3 is TGTGCCGCCCGCCCGCGGAATAGCAATCAGCCCCAGCATTTT.

This clone was observed once. The rearrangement links TRBV7-2 to TRBJ2-7; TRBD1 might be the D (6 bases). CDR3 size: 14 residues. V was trimmed by 2 bases and J by 4 bases, leaving 12 bases between them. CDR1 and CDR2 from the germline V gene are SGHTA and FQGNSA. The CDR3: CASSLSDRPYEQYF. CDR3 nucleotide sequence: TGTGCCAGCAGCTTATCAGACAGGCCATACGAGCAGTACTTC. Combining the CDR3 with reference TRBV7-2 and TRBJ2-7 gives the whole variable domain GAGVSQSPSNKVTEKGKDVELRCDPISGHTALYWYRQSLGQGLEFLIYFQGNSAPDKSGLPSDRFSAERTGGSVSTLTIQRTQQEDSAVYLCASSLSDRPYEQYFGPGTRLTVT.

The rearrangement uses TRBV2 and TRBJ1-4; possibly TRBD1 for D (5 bases). This CDR3 region has 15 residues. Germline lookup yields CDR1 SNHLY and CDR2 FYNNEI. Trimming stripped 6 bases from V and 0 bases from J, with 11 bases between. The CDR3 loop is CASSGLGATNEKLFF. CDR3 nucleotides: TGTGCCAGCAGCGGGCTAGGGGCAACTAATGAAAAACTGTTTTTT.

The V gene is TRBV11-1, the J gene TRBJ2-3; D is perhaps TRBD2 (6 bases). There are 14 residues in the CDR3. Trimming shortened V by 2 bases and J by 3 bases, and 9 bases separated the two germline ends. Germline V gene data show CDR1 as SGHAT and CDR2 as FQDESV (reference sequence). DNA of the CDR3: TGTGCCAGCAGCTTACGGAGGGGTACAGATACGCAGTATTTT. This translates into CASSLRRGTDTQYF.

The V and J genes are TRBV18 and TRBJ1-5; D gene unclear. V was shortened by 2 bases and J by 4 bases, with 9 bases between the two germline ends. Germline V gives CDR1 KGHSH, CDR2 LQKENI. The CDR3 length is 14 residues. CDR3: CASSPASGNQPQHF. The DNA for the CDR3 is TGTGCCAGCTCACCAGCATCGGGGAATCAGCCCCAGCATTTT.

The gene calls are TRBV19 and TRBJ2-1; 7 bases line up with TRBD2. Trimming took 8 bases from V and 10 from J; bases not matched to a gene: 8. This CDR3 region has 12 residues. Germline CDR1 is LNHDA and CDR2 is SQIVND (reference sequence). The DNA for the CDR3 is TGTGCCAGTTTGGGGGAGGGCCCGGAGCAGTTCTTC. Protein: CASLGEGPEQFF.

The gene calls are TRBV19 and TRBJ1-1; D may be TRBD1 (5 bases). Trimming stripped 9 bases from V and 8 bases from J, with 19 bases between. Germline lookup yields CDR1 LNHDA and CDR2 SQIVND (reference sequence). There are 13 residues in the CDR3. CDR3: CASNPGTRSEAFF. In DNA form, the CDR3 reads TGTGCCAGCAATCCCGGGACTAGATCAGAAGCTTTCTTT. Complete variable domain (other parts from reference TRBV19 and TRBJ1-1): DGGITQSPKYLFRKEGQNVTLSCEQNLNHDAMYWYRQDPGQGLRLIYYSQIVNDFQKGDIAEGYSVSREKKESFPLTVTSAQKNPTAFYLCASNPGTRSEAFFGQGTRLTVV.

The gene calls are TRBV6-2 or TRBV6-3 and TRBJ2-5, with 10 bases aligning to TRBD2. The CDR3 is made up of 18 amino acids. V shed 0 bases and J 2 bases; nucleotides not matched to a gene: 9. CDR1 and CDR2 from the germline V gene are MNHEY and SVGEGT. The DNA of the CDR3 is TGTGCCAGCAGTTACTCGTCTAGCGGGAGTGTATTACAAGAGACCCAGTACTTC. This sequence encodes CASSYSSSGSVLQETQYF.

The V gene is TRBV3-1 (or the pseudogene TRBV3-2), the J gene TRBJ1-6; no firm D call. Germline CDR1 and CDR2: LGHDT and YNNKEL (reference sequence). The CDR3 consists of 16 residues. V lost 1 base to trimming and J lost 2 bases, with 9 bases between them. The DNA for the CDR3 is TGTGCCAGCAGCCAAGGTGTCCAGGCCTATAATTCACCCCTCCACTTT. Translated, it gives CASSQGVQAYNSPLHF.

In nucleotides, the CDR3 is TGTGCCTGGAGTACCACAGACGGGGGTTGGACTGAAGCTTTCTTT. It codes for CAWSTTDGGWTEAFF. J is TRBJ1-1 and V is TRBV30, with D tentatively TRBD1 (5 bases). Germline V gene sequence: CDR1 GTSNPN, CDR2 SVGIG (reference sequence). The CDR3 runs to 15 residues. V was trimmed by 2 bases and J by 5 bases, leaving 18 bases between them.

This clone was seen once. The gene calls are TRBV6-5 and TRBJ1-4; the D gene is possibly TRBD1 (6 bases). The CDR3 loop spans 13 amino acids. CDR1 and CDR2 (germline): MNHEY, SVGAGI. Deletions cut 6 bases from V and 7 bases from J, with 12 bases between. DNA of the CDR3: TGTGCCAGCAGATTAGGGGGTTCTGAAAAACTGTTTTTT. This sequence encodes CASRLGGSEKLFF.

The genes are TRBV7-9 and TRBJ1-1; no firm D call. The V gene's germline CDR1 is SEHNR and CDR2 FQNEAQ (reference sequence). Between the trimmed V and J ends, which lost 4 bases and 8 bases, there was a span of 23 bases. The CDR3 has 16 amino acids. CDR3 sequence (DNA): TGTGCCAGCAGCTCCGGCGGAGTGACACGGGGAGAGGAAGCTTTCTTT. It codes for CASSSGGVTRGEEAFF.

The CDR3 DNA reads as TGTGCCATCAGAGGGGACTTCTCTGGAAACACCATATATTTT. It yields the protein CAIRGDFSGNTIYF. The rearrangement links TRBV10-3 to TRBJ1-3; possibly TRBD1 for D (5 bases). This CDR3 is 14 amino acids long. Trimming left V 6 bases short and J 0 bases short, with 9 bases between. From germline, CDR1 is ENHRY and CDR2 SYGVKD.

V is TRBV4-2 and J is TRBJ2-1; 7 nucleotides agree with TRBD2. From germline, CDR1 is LGHNA and CDR2 YNFKEQ. J gave up 8 bases and V 3 bases, and 7 bases lay outside the gene matches. The CDR3 is 14 residues long. CDR3 bases: TGTGCCAGCAGCCACCTAAGCGGGACCCATGAGCAGTTCTTC. It codes for CASSHLSGTHEQFF.

This clone came up once. V gene TRBV4-2 combines with J gene TRBJ1-2; D is uncertain. From germline, CDR1 is LGHNA and CDR2 YNFKEQ. This CDR3 region has 14 residues. Trimming pared 0 bases from V and 2 bases from J, leaving 7 bases between. Here the CDR3 DNA reads TGTGCCAGCAGCCAAGAACCGAGGAACTATGGCTACACCTTC. Encoded protein: CASSQEPRNYGYTF.

There are a few counts of this clone. The chain links TRBV5-1 to TRBJ1-1; 8 nucleotides agree with TRBD1. V gave up 4 bases and J gave up 4 bases; unmatched junction bases: 9. Germline values: CDR1 SGHRS, CDR2 YFSETQ. The CDR3 contains 15 residues. CDR3 nucleotide sequence: TGCGCCAGCAGCCCCTCAGGACAGGGATTCACTGAAGCTTTCTTT. It encodes CASSPSGQGFTEAFF.

This rearrangement joins TRBV3-1 (or the pseudogene TRBV3-2) to TRBJ1-1, with 7 bases fitting TRBD1. CDR3 size: 17 residues. Germline loops: CDR1 LGHDT, CDR2 YNNKEL (reference sequence). The junction had 7 bases not matched to a gene; V was cut back by 0 bases and J by 0 bases. CDR3 region: CASSQDRGTAMNTEAFF. In DNA form, the CDR3 reads TGTGCCAGCAGCCAAGACCGCGGGACAGCGATGAACACTGAAGCTTTCTTT.

This clone was detected only once. This chain uses TRBV18 with TRBJ2-1; D unresolved. The germline V gene has CDR1 KGHSH and CDR2 LQKENI. The CDR3 covers 13 residues. Trimming removed 2 bases from V and 5 bases from J, with 7 bases in between. CDR3 in DNA: TGTGCCAGCTCACCAAGTCGGGACAATGAGCAGTTCTTC. Protein sequence: CASSPSRDNEQFF.

This chain connects TRBV2 to TRBJ2-2; 8 bases are shared with TRBD2. Looked up from germline, CDR1 is SNHLY and CDR2 is FYNNEI. This CDR3 comprises 13 residues. The V segment lost 8 bases and the J segment 7 bases; nucleotides outside the gene matches: 6. The CDR3 DNA follows: TGTGCCAGCGGCGGGGGGCTCGGCGGGGAGCTGTTTTTT. The encoded protein is CASGGGLGGELFF.

The chain is built from TRBV30 and TRBJ2-3; a possible D gene is TRBD1 (6 bases). CDR1 and CDR2 (germline): GTSNPN, SVGIG (reference sequence). V was pared by 1 base and J by 0 bases, with 11 bases between. This CDR3 region has 15 residues. The CDR3, as DNA: TGTGCCTGGAGTGAGGACAGCCTTAGCACAGATACGCAGTATTTT. Translating it yields CAWSEDSLSTDTQYF.

The CDR3 bases are TGTGCCAGCACCTTAACTAGCACTGAGCAGTTCTTC. This translates into CASTLTSTEQFF. The chain joins TRBV6-1 to TRBJ2-1; D is possibly TRBD2 (6 bases). Trimming cost V 7 bases and J 9 bases, with 13 bases left between them. Germline V lookup: CDR1 MNHNS, CDR2 SASEGT. This CDR3 contains 12 residues.

The chain combines TRBV28 with TRBJ2-7, with 7 nucleotides matching TRBD2. J lost 7 bases, V lost 5 bases, and 17 bases had no gene match. Germline V CDR1 and CDR2: MDHEN, SYDVKM. The CDR3 totals 16 residues. CDR3 coding DNA: TGTGCCAGCAGTCAGCGGGGAGCGGGATCAAGGAGTGAGCAGTACTTC. It yields the protein CASSQRGAGSRSEQYF.

The rearrangement uses TRBV11-3 and TRBJ2-7; D might be TRBD1 (6 bases). V was clipped by 4 bases and J by 3 bases, with 13 bases between them. Looked up from germline, CDR1 is SGHNT and CDR2 is YENEEA. The CDR3 spans 14 residues. CDR3 amino acids: CASSYNTGSYEQYF. In DNA, the CDR3 is TGTGCCAGCAGCTACAACACAGGGAGCTACGAGCAGTACTTC.

J is TRBJ1-2 and V is TRBV2; 9 nucleotides agree with TRBD1. V dropped 6 bases and J dropped 7; count of bases not matched to a gene: 3. This CDR3 spans 12 amino acids. Germline CDR1 is SNHLY and CDR2 is FYNNEI. As DNA, the CDR3 is TGTGCCAGCAGGGCGGACAGGGGTGGCTACACCTTC. It translates to CASRADRGGYTF. Filled out from reference TRBV2 and TRBJ1-2, the complete variable domain reads EPEVTQTPSHQVTQMGQEVILRCVPISNHLYFYWYRQILGQKVEFLVSFYNNEISEKSEIFDDQFSVERPDGSNFTLKIRSTKLEDSAMYFCASRADRGGYTFGSGTRLTVV.

The genes are TRBV27 and TRBJ2-3; 10 nucleotides agree with TRBD2. Germline CDR1 and CDR2: MNHEY and SMNVEV (reference sequence). This CDR3 has 17 amino acids. J lost 4 bases, V lost 5 bases, and 12 bases had no gene match. The CDR3 reads CASSPRRAGGQADTQYF. The CDR3 DNA reads TGTGCCAGCAGTCCGCGAAGAGCGGGAGGGCAGGCAGATACGCAGTATTTT.

The rearrangement links TRBV30 to TRBJ2-5, with TRBD2 matching over 7 bases. The V and J ends lost 2 bases and 5 bases, in that order; junction bases with no gene match: 2. The CDR3 length is 12 residues. Germline V gives CDR1 GTSNPN, CDR2 SVGIG (reference sequence). The CDR3 protein is CAWSPGGETQYF. The DNA of the CDR3 is TGTGCCTGGAGTCCCGGGGGGGAGACCCAGTACTTC.